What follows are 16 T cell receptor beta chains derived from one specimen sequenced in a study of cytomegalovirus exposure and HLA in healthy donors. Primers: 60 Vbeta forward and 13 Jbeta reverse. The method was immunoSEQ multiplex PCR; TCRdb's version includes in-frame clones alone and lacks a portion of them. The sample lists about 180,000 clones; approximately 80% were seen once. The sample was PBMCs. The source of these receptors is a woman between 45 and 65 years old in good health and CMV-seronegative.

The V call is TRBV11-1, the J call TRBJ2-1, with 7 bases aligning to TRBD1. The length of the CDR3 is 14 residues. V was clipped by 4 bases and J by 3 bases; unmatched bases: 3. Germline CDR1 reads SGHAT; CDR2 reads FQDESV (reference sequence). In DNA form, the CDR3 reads TGTGCCAGCAGCTACCGGGACAGCTACAATGAGCAGTTCTTC. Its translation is CASSYRDSYNEQFF.

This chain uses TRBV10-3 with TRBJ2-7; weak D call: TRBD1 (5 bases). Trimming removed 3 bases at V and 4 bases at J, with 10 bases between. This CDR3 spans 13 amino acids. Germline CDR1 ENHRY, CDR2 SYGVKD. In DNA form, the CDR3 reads TGTGCCATCAGTGACCCTGACAGTTACGAGCAGTACTTC. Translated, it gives CAISDPDSYEQYF.

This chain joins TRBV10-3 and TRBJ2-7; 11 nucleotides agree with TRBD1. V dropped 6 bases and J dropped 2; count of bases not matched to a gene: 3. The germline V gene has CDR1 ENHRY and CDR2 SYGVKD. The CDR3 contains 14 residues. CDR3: CAIRSDRGPYEQYF. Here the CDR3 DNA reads TGTGCCATCAGATCGGACAGGGGGCCCTACGAGCAGTACTTC.

The CDR3 loop is CASSLPSGGTNNEQFF. CDR3 DNA: TGTGCCAGCAGCCTTCCTAGCGGGGGGACGAACAATGAGCAGTTCTTC. The genes are TRBV7-3 and TRBJ2-1; 11 positions agree with TRBD2. Germline trimming cut 5 bases from V and 5 bases from J; bases unmatched to any gene: 8. In germline, CDR1 is SGHTA, CDR2 FQGTGA. The CDR3 sequence is 16 residues long.

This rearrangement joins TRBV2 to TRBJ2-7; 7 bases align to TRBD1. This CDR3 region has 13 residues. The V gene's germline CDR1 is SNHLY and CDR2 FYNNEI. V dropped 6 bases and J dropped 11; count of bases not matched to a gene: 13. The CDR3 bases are TGTGCCAGCAGACTCGGGACAGCCTCTCCGGAGTACTTC. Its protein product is CASRLGTASPEYF.

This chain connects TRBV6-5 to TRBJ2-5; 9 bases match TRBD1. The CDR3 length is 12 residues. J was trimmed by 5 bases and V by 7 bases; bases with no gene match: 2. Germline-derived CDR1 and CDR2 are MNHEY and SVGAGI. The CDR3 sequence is CASIGQGETQYF. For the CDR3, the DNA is TGTGCCAGCATAGGACAGGGGGAGACCCAGTACTTC.

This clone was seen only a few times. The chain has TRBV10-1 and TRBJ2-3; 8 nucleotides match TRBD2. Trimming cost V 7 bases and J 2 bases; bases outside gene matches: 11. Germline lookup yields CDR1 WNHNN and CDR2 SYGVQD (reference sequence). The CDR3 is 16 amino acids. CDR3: CASKRTSGPSTDTQYF. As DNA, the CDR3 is TGCGCCAGCAAACGTACTAGCGGACCCTCCACAGATACGCAGTATTTT.

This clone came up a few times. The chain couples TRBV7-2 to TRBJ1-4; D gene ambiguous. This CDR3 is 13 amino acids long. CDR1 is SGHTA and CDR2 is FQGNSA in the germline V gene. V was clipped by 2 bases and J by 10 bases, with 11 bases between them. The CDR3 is CASSLSVSGKLFF. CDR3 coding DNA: TGTGCCAGCAGCTTAAGTGTGTCGGGAAAACTGTTTTTT.

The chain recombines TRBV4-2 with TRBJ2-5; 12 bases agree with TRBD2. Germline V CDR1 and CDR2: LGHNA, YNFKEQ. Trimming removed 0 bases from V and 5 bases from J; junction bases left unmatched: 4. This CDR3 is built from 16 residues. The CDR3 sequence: CASSQDRLAGGETQYF. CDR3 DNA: TGTGCCAGCAGCCAAGATCGGCTAGCGGGAGGGGAGACCCAGTACTTC.

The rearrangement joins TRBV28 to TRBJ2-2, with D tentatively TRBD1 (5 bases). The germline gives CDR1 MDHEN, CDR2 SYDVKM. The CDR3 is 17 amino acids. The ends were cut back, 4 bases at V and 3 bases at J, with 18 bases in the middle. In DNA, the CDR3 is TGTGCCAGCAGTTGGTACGCCCGGACAACCCACACCGGGGAGCTGTTTTTT. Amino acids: CASSWYARTTHTGELFF.

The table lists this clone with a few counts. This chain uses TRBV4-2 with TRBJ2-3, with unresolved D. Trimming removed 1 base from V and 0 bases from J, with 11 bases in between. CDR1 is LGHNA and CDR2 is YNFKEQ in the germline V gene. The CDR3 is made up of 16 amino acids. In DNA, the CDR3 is TGTGCCAGCAGCCAAGTGAACTACCCTAGCACAGATACGCAGTATTTT. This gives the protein CASSQVNYPSTDTQYF.

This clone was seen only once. The CDR3 is CASSLVGGSNEQFF. The CDR3 DNA follows: TGTGCCAGCAGCTTGGTCGGGGGTTCGAATGAGCAGTTCTTC. This rearrangement joins TRBV7-9 to TRBJ2-1, with D possibly being TRBD2 (6 bases). Germline CDR1 reads SEHNR; CDR2 reads FQNEAQ (reference sequence). Trimming stripped 3 bases from V and 7 bases from J, with 13 bases between. This CDR3 spans 14 amino acids.

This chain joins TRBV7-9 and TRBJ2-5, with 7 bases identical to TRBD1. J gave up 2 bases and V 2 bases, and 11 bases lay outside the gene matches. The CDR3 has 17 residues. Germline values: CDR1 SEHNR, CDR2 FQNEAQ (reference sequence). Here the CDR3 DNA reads TGTGCCAGCAGCTTATCTGCGGACCCCAGGGGGCAAGAGACCCAGTACTTC. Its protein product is CASSLSADPRGQETQYF. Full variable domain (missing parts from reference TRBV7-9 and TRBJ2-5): DTGVSQNPRHKITKRGQNVTFRCDPISEHNRLYWYRQTLGQGPEFLTYFQNEAQLEKSRLLSDRFSAERPKGSFSTLEIQRTEQGDSAMYLCASSLSADPRGQETQYFGPGTRLLVL.

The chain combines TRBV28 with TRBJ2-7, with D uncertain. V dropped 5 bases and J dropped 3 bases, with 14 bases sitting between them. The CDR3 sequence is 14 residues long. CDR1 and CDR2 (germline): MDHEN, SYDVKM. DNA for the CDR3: TGTGCCAGCAGTCCCCCGCTATTCATCTACGAGCAGTACTTC. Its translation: CASSPPLFIYEQYF.

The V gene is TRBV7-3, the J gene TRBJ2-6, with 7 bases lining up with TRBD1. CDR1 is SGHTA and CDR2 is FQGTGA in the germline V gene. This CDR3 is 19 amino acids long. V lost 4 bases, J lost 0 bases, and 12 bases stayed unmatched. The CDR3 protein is CASSSHTGTVTSGANVLTF. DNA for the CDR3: TGTGCCAGCAGCTCCCACACCGGGACAGTCACCTCTGGGGCCAACGTCCTGACTTTC.

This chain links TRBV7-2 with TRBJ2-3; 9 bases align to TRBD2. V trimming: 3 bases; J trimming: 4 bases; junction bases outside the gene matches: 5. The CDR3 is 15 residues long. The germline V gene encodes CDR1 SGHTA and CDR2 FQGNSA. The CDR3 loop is CASSFKAGGADTQYF. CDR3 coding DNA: TGTGCCAGCAGCTTCAAGGCGGGGGGGGCAGATACGCAGTATTTT.